This TCR beta chain was identified in a study of blood T cells in healthy people across ages. Then a second PCR, running roughly 7 to 11 cycles, was carried out with a sample-barcoded 5' primer and a J-beta primer mix. TCRdb reprocessed the 5' RACE reads with MiXCR, giving one entry per CDR3 protein. The profile shows 1,500,000 or so distinct CDR3 sequences, 40% to 45% of them singletons. This CDR3 spans 13 amino acids. V lost 6 bases and J lost 7, with 12 bases in between. The source material was blood. This receptor was obtained from a young woman in good health. The chain employs TRBV12-3 or TRBV12-4 and TRBJ1-4; D is undetermined. The CDR3, as DNA: TGTGCCAGCAGCCCGGAGATTGGTGAAAAACTGTTTTTT. It is translated as CASSPEIGEKLFF.